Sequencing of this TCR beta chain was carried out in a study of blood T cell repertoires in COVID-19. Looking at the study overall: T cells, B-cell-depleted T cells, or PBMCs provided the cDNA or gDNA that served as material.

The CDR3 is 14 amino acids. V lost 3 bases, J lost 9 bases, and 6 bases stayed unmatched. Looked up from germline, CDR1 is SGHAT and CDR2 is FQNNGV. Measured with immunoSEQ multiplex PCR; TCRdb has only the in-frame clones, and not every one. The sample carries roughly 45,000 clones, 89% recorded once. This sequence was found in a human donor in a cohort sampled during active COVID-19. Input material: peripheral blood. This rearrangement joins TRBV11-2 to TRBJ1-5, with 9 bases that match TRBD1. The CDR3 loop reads CASSLTGGDRPQHF. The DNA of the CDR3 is TGTGCCAGCAGCTTGACAGGGGGTGACCGGCCCCAGCATTTT.